These T cell receptor beta chains were read from a single sample in a study of identical twins. A single record per CDR3 protein comes from TCRdb applying MiXCR to the 5' RACE reads. The table lists nearly 650,000 distinct CDR3 sequences, about 7.1% of them singletons. These same records also appear under a second study, on yellow fever vaccine responses in identical twins.

Sample: PBMCs. The receptors originated from a woman under 30 in good health. CDR3s include the opening cysteine and the closing phenylalanine or tryptophan. Each record gives: clone size, V gene, J gene, D gene, CDR3 protein, CDR3 DNA. D genes are given only for firm matches. Clone size is shown for a subset of rows, as once, few, many or a class of expanded clone.

abundance: many; v_gene: TRBV12-3/TRBV12-4; j_gene: TRBJ1-3; d_gene: -; CDR3aa: CASSSTVRGNTIYF; CDR3nt: TGTGCCAGCAGTTCGACAGTGAGGGGAAACACCATATATTTT
abundance: many; v_gene: TRBV5-1; j_gene: TRBJ1-1; d_gene: TRBD1; CDR3aa: CASSPNFDRALNTEAFF; CDR3nt: TGCGCCAGCAGCCCGAACTTTGACAGGGCCCTGAACACTGAAGCTTTCTTT
abundance: -; v_gene: TRBV15; j_gene: TRBJ2-1; d_gene: TRBD1; CDR3aa: CATSRATTGVYNEQFF; CDR3nt: TGTGCCACCAGCAGGGCTACGACAGGGGTATACAATGAGCAGTTCTTC
abundance: few; v_gene: TRBV12-3/TRBV12-4; j_gene: TRBJ2-3; d_gene: -; CDR3aa: CASHLPGDPVF; CDR3nt: TGTGCCAGCCACCTCCCCGGGGACCCGGTTTTT
abundance: -; v_gene: TRBV10-3; j_gene: TRBJ2-5; d_gene: -; CDR3aa: CAISDLGGDHLRETQYF; CDR3nt: TGTGCCATCAGTGATTTAGGAGGGGACCACTTGCGAGAGACCCAGTACTTC
abundance: few; v_gene: TRBV28; j_gene: TRBJ2-7; d_gene: -; CDR3aa: CASSYQQGRYEQYF; CDR3nt: TGTGCCAGCAGTTACCAACAGGGAAGGTACGAGCAGTACTTC
abundance: many; v_gene: TRBV2; j_gene: TRBJ2-1; d_gene: -; CDR3aa: CASRDTNSYNEQFF; CDR3nt: TGTGCCAGCAGGGACACCAACTCCTACAATGAGCAGTTCTTC
abundance: -; v_gene: TRBV14; j_gene: TRBJ2-5; d_gene: TRBD2; CDR3aa: CASSRGVAGGQETQYF; CDR3nt: TGTGCCAGCAGCCGTGGTGTAGCGGGGGGGCAAGAGACCCAGTACTTC
abundance: -; v_gene: TRBV9; j_gene: TRBJ2-1; d_gene: -; CDR3aa: CASSVATSSYNEQFF; CDR3nt: TGTGCCAGCAGCGTAGCTACTAGCTCCTACAATGAGCAGTTCTTC
abundance: -; v_gene: TRBV7-9; j_gene: TRBJ2-7; d_gene: -; CDR3aa: CASSFRQSYEQYF; CDR3nt: TGTGCCAGCAGCTTCAGACAGTCCTACGAGCAGTACTTC
abundance: many; v_gene: TRBV3-1; j_gene: TRBJ1-2; d_gene: TRBD1; CDR3aa: CASSQGGTGGYGYTF; CDR3nt: TGTGCCAGCAGCCAGGGTGGGACAGGCGGCTATGGCTACACCTTC
abundance: few; v_gene: TRBV4-1; j_gene: TRBJ1-3; d_gene: -; CDR3aa: CASSQDREGNTIYF; CDR3nt: TGCGCCAGCAGCCAAGACAGGGAGGGAAACACCATATATTTT
abundance: few; v_gene: TRBV20-1; j_gene: TRBJ1-1; d_gene: TRBD1; CDR3aa: CSASHGQGRAEAFF; CDR3nt: TGCAGTGCTAGCCACGGACAGGGTAGGGCTGAAGCTTTCTTT
abundance: -; v_gene: TRBV20-1; j_gene: TRBJ2-3; d_gene: -; CDR3aa: CSARDVQLGLTDTQYF; CDR3nt: TGCAGTGCTAGAGATGTGCAACTAGGGTTGACAGATACGCAGTATTTT
abundance: -; v_gene: TRBV10-3; j_gene: TRBJ2-5; d_gene: -; CDR3aa: CAISETGIGEEETQYF; CDR3nt: TGTGCCATCAGTGAGACCGGGATAGGTGAAGAAGAGACCCAGTACTTC
abundance: few; v_gene: TRBV5-1; j_gene: TRBJ2-1; d_gene: -; CDR3aa: CASSPHQGSYNEQFF; CDR3nt: TGCGCCAGCAGCCCCCACCAGGGCTCCTACAATGAGCAGTTCTTC
abundance: many; v_gene: TRBV7-6; j_gene: TRBJ2-1; d_gene: -; CDR3aa: CASSHSDSPRDEQFF; CDR3nt: TGTGCCAGCAGCCACTCCGACTCACCCAGGGATGAGCAGTTCTTC
abundance: few; v_gene: TRBV6-1; j_gene: TRBJ2-2; d_gene: TRBD1; CDR3aa: CASNQVWARGYTGELFF; CDR3nt: TGTGCCAGCAACCAGGTTTGGGCCAGGGGGTACACCGGGGAGCTGTTTTTT
abundance: -; v_gene: TRBV18; j_gene: TRBJ2-5; d_gene: -; CDR3aa: CASSPQIQETQYF; CDR3nt: TGTGCCAGCTCACCCCAAATCCAAGAGACCCAGTACTTC
abundance: few; v_gene: TRBV20-1; j_gene: TRBJ2-7; d_gene: TRBD1; CDR3aa: CSAREGGQGAGWEQYF; CDR3nt: TGCAGTGCTAGAGAAGGGGGGCAGGGGGCAGGTTGGGAGCAGTACTTC
abundance: many; v_gene: TRBV12-3/TRBV12-4; j_gene: TRBJ2-1; d_gene: -; CDR3aa: CASTSPDHYNEQFF; CDR3nt: TGTGCCAGCACCAGCCCGGACCACTACAATGAGCAGTTCTTC
abundance: many; v_gene: TRBV27; j_gene: TRBJ2-7; d_gene: TRBD1; CDR3aa: CASSFQGEGYEQYF; CDR3nt: TGTGCCAGCAGTTTCCAGGGGGAAGGGTACGAGCAGTACTTC
abundance: many; v_gene: TRBV10-3; j_gene: TRBJ2-3; d_gene: TRBD2; CDR3aa: CAITDLAGGPHTDTQYF; CDR3nt: TGTGCCATCACCGACCTAGCGGGAGGGCCTCACACAGATACGCAGTATTTT